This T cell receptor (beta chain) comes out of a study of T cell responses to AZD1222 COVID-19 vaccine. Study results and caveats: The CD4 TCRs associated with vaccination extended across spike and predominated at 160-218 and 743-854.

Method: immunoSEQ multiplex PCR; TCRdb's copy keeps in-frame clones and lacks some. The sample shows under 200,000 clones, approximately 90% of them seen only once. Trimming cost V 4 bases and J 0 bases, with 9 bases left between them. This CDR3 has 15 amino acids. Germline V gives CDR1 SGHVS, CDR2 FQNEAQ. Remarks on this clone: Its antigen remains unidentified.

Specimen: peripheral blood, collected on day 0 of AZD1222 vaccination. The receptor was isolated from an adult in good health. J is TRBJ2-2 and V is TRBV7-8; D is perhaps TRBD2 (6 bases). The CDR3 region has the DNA TGTGCCAGCAGCTATAGCGGAGCGAACACCGGGGAGCTGTTTTTT. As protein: CASSYSGANTGELFF.